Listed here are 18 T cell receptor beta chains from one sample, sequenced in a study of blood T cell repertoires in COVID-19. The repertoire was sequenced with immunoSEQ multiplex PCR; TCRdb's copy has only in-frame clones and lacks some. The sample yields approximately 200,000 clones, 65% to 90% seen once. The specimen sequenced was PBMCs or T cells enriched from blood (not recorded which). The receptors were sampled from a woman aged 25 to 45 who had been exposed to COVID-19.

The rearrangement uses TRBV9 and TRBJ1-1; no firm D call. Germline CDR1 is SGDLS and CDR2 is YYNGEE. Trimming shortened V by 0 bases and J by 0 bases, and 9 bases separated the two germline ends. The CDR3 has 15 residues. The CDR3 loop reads CASSVGGPVNTEAFF. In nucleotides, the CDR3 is TGTGCCAGCAGCGTAGGTGGGCCGGTGAACACTGAAGCTTTCTTT.

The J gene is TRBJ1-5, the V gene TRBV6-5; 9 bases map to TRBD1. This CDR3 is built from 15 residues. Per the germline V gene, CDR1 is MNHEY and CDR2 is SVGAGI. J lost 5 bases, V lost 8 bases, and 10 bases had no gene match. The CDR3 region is CASLELQGAHQPQHF. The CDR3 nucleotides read TGTGCCAGCCTCGAATTACAGGGGGCACATCAGCCCCAGCATTTT.

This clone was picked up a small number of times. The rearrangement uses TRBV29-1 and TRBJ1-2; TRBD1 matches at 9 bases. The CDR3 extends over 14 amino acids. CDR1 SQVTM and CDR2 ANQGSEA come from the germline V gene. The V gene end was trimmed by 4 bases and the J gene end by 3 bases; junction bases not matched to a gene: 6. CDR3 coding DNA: TGCAGCGTTGCAGTACAGGGGGCGGACTATGGCTACACCTTC. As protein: CSVAVQGADYGYTF.

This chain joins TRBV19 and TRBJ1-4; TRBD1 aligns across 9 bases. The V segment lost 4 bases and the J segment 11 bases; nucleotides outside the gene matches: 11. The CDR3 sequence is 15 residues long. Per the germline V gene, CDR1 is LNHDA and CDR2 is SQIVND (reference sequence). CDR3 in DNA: TGTGCCAGTAGTACCTTTTATCGGGACAGGGAGAAACTGTTTTTT. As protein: CASSTFYRDREKLFF.

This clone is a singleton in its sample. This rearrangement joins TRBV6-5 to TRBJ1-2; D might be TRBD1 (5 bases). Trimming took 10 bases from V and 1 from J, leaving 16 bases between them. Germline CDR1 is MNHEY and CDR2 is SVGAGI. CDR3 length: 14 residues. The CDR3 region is CATKGRGGNYGYTF. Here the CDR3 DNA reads TGTGCCACCAAAGGGCGGGGGGGTAACTATGGCTACACCTTC.

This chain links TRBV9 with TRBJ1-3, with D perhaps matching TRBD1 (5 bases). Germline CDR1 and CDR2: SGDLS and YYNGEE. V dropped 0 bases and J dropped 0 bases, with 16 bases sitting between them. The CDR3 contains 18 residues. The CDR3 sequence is CASSVVGGQGFSGNTIYF. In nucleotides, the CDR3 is TGTGCCAGCAGCGTAGTAGGAGGGCAGGGCTTCTCTGGAAACACCATATATTTT. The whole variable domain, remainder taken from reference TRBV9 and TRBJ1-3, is DSGVTQTPKHLITATGQRVTLRCSPRSGDLSVYWYQQSLDQGLQFLIQYYNGEERAKGNILERFSAQQFPDLHSELNLSSLELGDSALYFCASSVVGGQGFSGNTIYFGEGSWLTVV.

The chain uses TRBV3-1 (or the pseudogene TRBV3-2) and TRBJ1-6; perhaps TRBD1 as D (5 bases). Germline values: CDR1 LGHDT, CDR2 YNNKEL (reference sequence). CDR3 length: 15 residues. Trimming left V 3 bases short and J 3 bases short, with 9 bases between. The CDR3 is CASSHRQFYNSPLHF. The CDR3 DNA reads TGTGCCAGCAGCCACCGACAGTTCTATAATTCACCCCTCCACTTT.

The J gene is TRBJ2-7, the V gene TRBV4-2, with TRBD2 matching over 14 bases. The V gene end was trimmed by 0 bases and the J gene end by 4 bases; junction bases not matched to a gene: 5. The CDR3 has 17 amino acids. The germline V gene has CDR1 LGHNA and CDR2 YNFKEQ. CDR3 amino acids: CASSQEGTSGSLYEQYF. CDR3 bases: TGTGCCAGCAGCCAAGAGGGGACTAGCGGGAGTCTTTACGAGCAGTACTTC.

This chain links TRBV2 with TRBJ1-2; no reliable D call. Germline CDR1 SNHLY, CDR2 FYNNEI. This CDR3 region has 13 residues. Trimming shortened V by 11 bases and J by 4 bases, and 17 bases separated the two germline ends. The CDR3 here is CAGSSGKAYGYTF. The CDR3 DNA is TGTGCCGGAAGCTCGGGGAAGGCCTATGGCTACACCTTC.

The DNA of the CDR3 is TGTGCCTGGAGTAGGGACAGAGCAAATTCACCCCTCCACTTT. This translates into CAWSRDRANSPLHF. This chain joins TRBV30 and TRBJ1-6; TRBD1 aligns across 7 bases. Germline-derived CDR1 and CDR2 are GTSNPN and SVGIG (reference sequence). The CDR3 spans 14 residues. J lost 7 bases, V lost 2 bases, and 5 bases had no gene match. The full variable domain, completed using reference TRBV30 and TRBJ1-6, is SQTIHQWPATLVQPVGSPLSLECTVEGTSNPNLYWYRQAAGRGLQLLFYSVGIGQISSEVPQNLSASRPQDRQFILSSKKLLLSDSGFYLCAWSRDRANSPLHFGNGTRLTVT.

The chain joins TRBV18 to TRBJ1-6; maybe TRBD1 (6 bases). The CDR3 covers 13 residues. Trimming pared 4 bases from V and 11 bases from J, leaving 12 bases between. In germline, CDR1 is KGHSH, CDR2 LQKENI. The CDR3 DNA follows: TGTGCCAGCTCACTAACAGGGCTTCCACCCCTCCACTTT. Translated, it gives CASSLTGLPPLHF.

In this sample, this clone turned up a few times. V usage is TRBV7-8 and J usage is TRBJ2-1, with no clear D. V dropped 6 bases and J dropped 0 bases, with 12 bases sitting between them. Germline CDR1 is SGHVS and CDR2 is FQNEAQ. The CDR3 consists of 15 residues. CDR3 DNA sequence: TGTGCCAGCAGGTTAACTATTACCTCCTACAATGAGCAGTTCTTC. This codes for CASRLTITSYNEQFF.

The CDR3 nucleotides read TGTGCCAGCAGCCCCGACTCCGGGCCCCAGCATTTT. Translating it yields CASSPDSGPQHF. The V call is TRBV7-9, the J call TRBJ1-5; D gene unclear. Germline V gene sequence: CDR1 SEHNR, CDR2 FQNEAQ (reference sequence). The CDR3 has 12 amino acids. The V end lost 5 bases, the J end lost 9 bases, and 11 bases lay between the germline ends.

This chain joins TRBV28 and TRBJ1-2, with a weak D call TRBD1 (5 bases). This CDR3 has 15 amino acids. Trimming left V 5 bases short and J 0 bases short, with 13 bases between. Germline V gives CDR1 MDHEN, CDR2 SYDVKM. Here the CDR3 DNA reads TGTGCCAGCAGTCCAAGACAGAAATCTAACTATGGCTACACCTTC. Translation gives CASSPRQKSNYGYTF.

This CDR3 reads CASSQGTSGRSGELFF. In DNA form, the CDR3 reads TGCGCCAGCAGCCAAGGGACTAGCGGAAGGTCGGGGGAGCTGTTTTTT. The chain couples TRBV4-1 to TRBJ2-2, with 10 nucleotides matching TRBD2. V was pared by 1 base and J by 8 bases, with 7 bases of the junction left unmatched. The CDR3 is 16 amino acids. Germline V lookup: CDR1 MGHRA, CDR2 YSYEKL.

CDR3 nucleotide sequence: TGTGCCAGCAGCTTAATAGCGGGGGGACCGTCGGAGCAGTACTTC. This gives the protein CASSLIAGGPSEQYF. The gene calls are TRBV7-6 and TRBJ2-7; TRBD2 matches 10 bases. The CDR3 extends over 15 amino acids. With 2 bases clipped from V and 7 bases from J, the junction kept 8 bases outside the gene matches. Germline V lookup: CDR1 SGHVS, CDR2 FNYEAQ.

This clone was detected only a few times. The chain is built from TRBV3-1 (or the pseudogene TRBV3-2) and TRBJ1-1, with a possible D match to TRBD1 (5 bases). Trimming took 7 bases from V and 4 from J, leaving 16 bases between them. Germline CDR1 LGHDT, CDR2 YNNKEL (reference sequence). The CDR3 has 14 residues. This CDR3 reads CASTPNWGGTEAFF. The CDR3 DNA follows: TGTGCCAGCACCCCGAATTGGGGGGGCACTGAAGCTTTCTTT.

The DNA for the CDR3 is TGTGCCAGCAGCTTAGGCCAGGGAAACACCGGGGAGCTGTTTTTT. As protein: CASSLGQGNTGELFF. The gene calls are TRBV7-2 and TRBJ2-2; tentative D call: TRBD1 (5 bases). The CDR3 runs to 15 residues. Germline V CDR1 and CDR2: SGHTA, FQGNSA. The V and J ends lost 1 base and 2 bases respectively, with 8 bases between them.